This T cell receptor (beta chain) stems from a study of T cell changes during pregnancy in multiple sclerosis. Assay used: immunoSEQ multiplex PCR; TCRdb lists only in-frame clones, some missing. The table lists about 49,000 clones, about 91% of them singletons. The V and J ends lost 5 bases and 2 bases, in that order; junction bases with no gene match: 3. Germline lookup yields CDR1 MNHEY and CDR2 SMNVEV (reference sequence). This CDR3 comprises 14 residues. The sample consisted of peripheral blood, taken after pregnancy. This TCR came from a female donor with multiple sclerosis, enrolled in a pregnancy study. V usage is TRBV27 and J usage is TRBJ1-5; 7 nucleotides agree with TRBD1. The CDR3 DNA is TGTGCCAGCAGTGAGGGGACAGGCAATCAGCCCCAGCATTTT. It specifies CASSEGTGNQPQHF.